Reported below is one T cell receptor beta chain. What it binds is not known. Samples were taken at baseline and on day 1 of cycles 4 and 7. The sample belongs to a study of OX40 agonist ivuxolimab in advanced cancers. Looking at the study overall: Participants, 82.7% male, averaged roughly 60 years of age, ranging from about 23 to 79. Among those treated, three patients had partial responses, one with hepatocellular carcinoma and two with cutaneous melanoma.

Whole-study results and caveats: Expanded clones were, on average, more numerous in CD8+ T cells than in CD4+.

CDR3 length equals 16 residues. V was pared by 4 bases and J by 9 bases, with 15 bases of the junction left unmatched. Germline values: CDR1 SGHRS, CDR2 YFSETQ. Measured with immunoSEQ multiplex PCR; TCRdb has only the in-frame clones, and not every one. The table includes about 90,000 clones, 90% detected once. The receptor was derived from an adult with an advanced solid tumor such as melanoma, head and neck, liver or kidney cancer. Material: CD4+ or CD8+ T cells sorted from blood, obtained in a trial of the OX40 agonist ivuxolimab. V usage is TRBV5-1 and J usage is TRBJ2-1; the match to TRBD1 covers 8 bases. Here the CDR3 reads CASSTQGATGWAEQFF. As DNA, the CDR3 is TGCGCCAGCAGCACTCAGGGGGCGACAGGGTGGGCTGAGCAGTTCTTC.